This T cell receptor beta chain was obtained from a study of blood T cell repertoires in COVID-19. On the study more broadly: The United States, Italy and Spain were the sources of the acute and convalescent COVID-19 samples. In each case, the material was cDNA or gDNA derived from T cells, B-cell-depleted T cells, or PBMCs.

Per the study methods: The assay estimated nucleated cells by amplifying reference gene primers. Method: immunoSEQ multiplex PCR; TCRdb's copy keeps in-frame clones and lacks some. V and J calls and clone size are given by that table; D and trimming were obtained from the DNA. The sample lists around 70,000 clones; roughly nine tenths were seen once. The CDR3 consists of 16 residues. V lost 1 base to trimming and J lost 6 bases, with 16 bases between them. In germline, CDR1 is LNHDA, CDR2 SQIVND (reference sequence). The V gene is TRBV19, the J gene TRBJ2-1; perhaps TRBD1 as D (6 bases). The sequencing sample was made of peripheral blood. The sequence was collected from a human donor in a cohort sampled during active COVID-19. The CDR3 DNA sequence: TGTGCCAGTAGTATAGTTCAGGGGCTCTCCCTCAATGAGCAGTTCTTC. Its protein product is CASSIVQGLSLNEQFF.